This is a list of T cell receptor beta chains from one sample in a study of blood T cell repertoires in COVID-19. Assay used: immunoSEQ multiplex PCR; TCRdb lists only in-frame clones, some missing. The data contain 150,000 or so clones, approximately 80% of them seen just once; the ten biggest clones take up around an eighth. The specimen was peripheral blood. These receptors came from a woman aged 60 to 75 with COVID-19, enrolled during active disease. Both conserved end residues are trimmed from each CDR3. The order of the fields is CDR3 length, V gene, D gene, clone size, J gene, CDR3 protein. D genes are given only for firm matches. Not all rows give a size; the values are once, few, many and, for expanded clones, a class.

cdr3_length: 10
v_call: TRBV29-1
d_call: TRBD2
clone_size: .
j_call: TRBJ2-5
cdr3_aa: SGTSGGADQY

cdr3_length: 14
v_call: TRBV7-8
d_call: TRBD1
clone_size: .
j_call: TRBJ1-5
cdr3_aa: ASSLGNRGLREPQH

cdr3_length: 15
v_call: TRBV21-1
d_call: .
clone_size: .
j_call: TRBJ2-3
cdr3_aa: ASSPSAGTGSTDTQY

cdr3_length: 13
v_call: TRBV25-1
d_call: TRBD1
clone_size: .
j_call: TRBJ1-1
cdr3_aa: ASSDLGQGGTEAF

cdr3_length: 13
v_call: TRBV3-1/TRBV3-2
d_call: TRBD1
clone_size: .
j_call: TRBJ1-2
cdr3_aa: ASSQRGTGVDGYT

cdr3_length: 13
v_call: TRBV4-1
d_call: .
clone_size: .
j_call: TRBJ1-6
cdr3_aa: ASSQGQTHNSPLH

cdr3_length: 11
v_call: TRBV5-1
d_call: .
clone_size: .
j_call: TRBJ2-1
cdr3_aa: ASAFVRGNEQF

cdr3_length: 8
v_call: TRBV20-1
d_call: .
clone_size: .
j_call: TRBJ1-1
cdr3_aa: SAQGTEAF

cdr3_length: 15
v_call: TRBV18
d_call: .
clone_size: .
j_call: TRBJ1-6
cdr3_aa: ASSPKDSGSYNSPLH

cdr3_length: 12
v_call: TRBV5-1
d_call: .
clone_size: .
j_call: TRBJ1-1
cdr3_aa: ASSLGQFNTEAF

cdr3_length: 14
v_call: TRBV19
d_call: TRBD1
clone_size: .
j_call: TRBJ1-4
cdr3_aa: ASSMSGDRRSEKLF

cdr3_length: 17
v_call: TRBV6-2/TRBV6-3
d_call: .
clone_size: .
j_call: TRBJ2-3
cdr3_aa: ASSYSMENRDPSTDTQY

cdr3_length: 11
v_call: TRBV5-1
d_call: .
clone_size: few
j_call: TRBJ1-1
cdr3_aa: ASSWDMGTEAF

cdr3_length: 13
v_call: TRBV11-2
d_call: .
clone_size: few
j_call: TRBJ1-6
cdr3_aa: ASSLDRGNTSPLH

cdr3_length: 13
v_call: TRBV5-1
d_call: TRBD1
clone_size: .
j_call: TRBJ2-3
cdr3_aa: ASSLWTGSTDTQY

cdr3_length: 14
v_call: TRBV6-6
d_call: TRBD2
clone_size: .
j_call: TRBJ2-5
cdr3_aa: ASSRTSGSRGETQY

cdr3_length: 16
v_call: TRBV7-9
d_call: TRBD2
clone_size: .
j_call: TRBJ2-2
cdr3_aa: ASSRGLAGGSNTGELF

cdr3_length: 13
v_call: TRBV24-1
d_call: .
clone_size: .
j_call: TRBJ2-2
cdr3_aa: ATSDPGRNTGELF

cdr3_length: 12
v_call: TRBV9
d_call: TRBD1
clone_size: .
j_call: TRBJ1-6
cdr3_aa: ASSSGQLNSPLH

cdr3_length: 13
v_call: TRBV19
d_call: .
clone_size: .
j_call: TRBJ1-1
cdr3_aa: ASTPSPQTFTEAF

cdr3_length: 12
v_call: TRBV3-1/TRBV3-2
d_call: .
clone_size: .
j_call: TRBJ2-4
cdr3_aa: ASSQEVSEDIQY

cdr3_length: 15
v_call: TRBV21-1
d_call: .
clone_size: .
j_call: TRBJ2-2
cdr3_aa: ASSKALYRGGTGELF

cdr3_length: 15
v_call: TRBV18
d_call: .
clone_size: once
j_call: TRBJ1-1
cdr3_aa: ASSPMFRTSMNTEAF

cdr3_length: 13
v_call: TRBV2
d_call: .
clone_size: .
j_call: TRBJ1-6
cdr3_aa: ASSDDGQRNSPLH

cdr3_length: 13
v_call: TRBV5-1
d_call: TRBD1
clone_size: .
j_call: TRBJ1-1
cdr3_aa: ASSLVPGQGTEAF

cdr3_length: 12
v_call: TRBV29-1
d_call: TRBD1
clone_size: .
j_call: TRBJ1-4
cdr3_aa: SVVLVTGVEKLF

cdr3_length: 17
v_call: TRBV6-1
d_call: .
clone_size: .
j_call: TRBJ2-2
cdr3_aa: ASSEAQGPTLERGGELF

cdr3_length: 11
v_call: TRBV30
d_call: .
clone_size: .
j_call: TRBJ1-2
cdr3_aa: AWRKGAADGYT

cdr3_length: 12
v_call: TRBV7-2
d_call: .
clone_size: .
j_call: TRBJ1-1
cdr3_aa: ASSLGTGRTEAF

cdr3_length: 13
v_call: TRBV27
d_call: .
clone_size: .
j_call: TRBJ1-5
cdr3_aa: ASSQLGLNNQPQH

cdr3_length: 13
v_call: TRBV5-4
d_call: .
clone_size: .
j_call: TRBJ1-1
cdr3_aa: ASSLWGVMNTEAF

cdr3_length: 9
v_call: TRBV19
d_call: .
clone_size: .
j_call: TRBJ1-2
cdr3_aa: ASSHYYGYT

cdr3_length: 13
v_call: TRBV5-4
d_call: .
clone_size: few
j_call: TRBJ2-2
cdr3_aa: ASSLRGLGSGELF

cdr3_length: 13
v_call: TRBV3-1/TRBV3-2
d_call: .
clone_size: .
j_call: TRBJ1-6
cdr3_aa: ASSLQGLNVSPLH

cdr3_length: 12
v_call: TRBV15
d_call: .
clone_size: .
j_call: TRBJ2-5
cdr3_aa: ATSRDPGEETQY

cdr3_length: 11
v_call: TRBV6-5
d_call: TRBD1
clone_size: few
j_call: TRBJ1-2
cdr3_aa: ASTIQGARGYT

cdr3_length: 11
v_call: TRBV6-6
d_call: .
clone_size: .
j_call: TRBJ1-1
cdr3_aa: ASATSGDTEAF

cdr3_length: 14
v_call: TRBV11-1
d_call: .
clone_size: .
j_call: TRBJ2-4
cdr3_aa: ASSWSAALAKNIQY

cdr3_length: 14
v_call: TRBV27
d_call: .
clone_size: .
j_call: TRBJ1-3
cdr3_aa: ASSLKPPSSGNTIY

cdr3_length: 9
v_call: TRBV6-6
d_call: .
clone_size: .
j_call: TRBJ2-3
cdr3_aa: ASTLTDTQY

cdr3_length: 14
v_call: TRBV7-7
d_call: TRBD2
clone_size: .
j_call: TRBJ2-2
cdr3_aa: ASSSLAGRNTGELF

cdr3_length: 14
v_call: TRBV7-9
d_call: .
clone_size: .
j_call: TRBJ1-4
cdr3_aa: ASSLALQDLNEKLF

cdr3_length: 12
v_call: TRBV7-9
d_call: .
clone_size: .
j_call: TRBJ1-1
cdr3_aa: ASSQDRPNTEAF

cdr3_length: 15
v_call: TRBV5-8
d_call: TRBD2
clone_size: .
j_call: TRBJ2-5
cdr3_aa: ASSPGLAGVYQETQY

cdr3_length: 11
v_call: TRBV5-1
d_call: .
clone_size: .
j_call: TRBJ2-7
cdr3_aa: ASSRQDSYEQY

cdr3_length: 13
v_call: TRBV12-5
d_call: .
clone_size: .
j_call: TRBJ1-1
cdr3_aa: ASEGASPMNTEAF

cdr3_length: 13
v_call: TRBV19
d_call: TRBD1
clone_size: few
j_call: TRBJ1-2
cdr3_aa: ASRQQGARGSGYT

cdr3_length: 11
v_call: TRBV18
d_call: .
clone_size: .
j_call: TRBJ1-5
cdr3_aa: ASSPVSDQPQH

cdr3_length: 12
v_call: TRBV27
d_call: .
clone_size: .
j_call: TRBJ1-1
cdr3_aa: ASSLLGTNTEAF

cdr3_length: 11
v_call: TRBV7-2
d_call: .
clone_size: .
j_call: TRBJ2-7
cdr3_aa: ASSVGTFRQQY

cdr3_length: 16
v_call: TRBV4-2
d_call: .
clone_size: .
j_call: TRBJ2-3
cdr3_aa: ASSQEGYSRATTDTQY

cdr3_length: 11
v_call: TRBV18
d_call: .
clone_size: .
j_call: TRBJ1-1
cdr3_aa: ASSPRSDTEAF

cdr3_length: 11
v_call: TRBV6-4
d_call: TRBD1
clone_size: .
j_call: TRBJ2-3
cdr3_aa: ASSWTGADTQY

cdr3_length: 11
v_call: TRBV6-5
d_call: .
clone_size: .
j_call: TRBJ2-5
cdr3_aa: ASSYSRRETQY

cdr3_length: 13
v_call: TRBV4-1
d_call: TRBD2
clone_size: .
j_call: TRBJ2-7
cdr3_aa: ASSQRREVPYEQY